Listed here are 17 T cell receptor beta chains from one sample, sequenced in a study of blood T cell repertoires in COVID-19. Clones were read by immunoSEQ multiplex PCR, and TCRdb kept only the in-frame ones, dropping some. The repertoire has 200,000 to 300,000 clones, about 87% of them found once; the top ten carry approximately 4.3%. The sequenced material came from peripheral blood. These TCRs come from a man aged 60 to 75 who had recovered from COVID-19.

The rearrangement uses TRBV9 and TRBJ2-7; 8 nucleotides align to TRBD1. After removal of 1 base from V and 0 bases from J, the junction contained 18 bases not matched to a gene. The CDR3 covers 20 residues. The germline CDR1 and CDR2 sequences are SGDLS and YYNGEE. Here the CDR3 reads CASSVSSAVGVGQASYEQYF. In nucleotides, the CDR3 is TGTGCCAGCAGCGTATCTTCGGCGGTAGGCGTGGGACAGGCCTCCTACGAGCAGTACTTC.

The V call is TRBV2, the J call TRBJ1-3, with TRBD1 matching 9 bases. Germline values: CDR1 SNHLY, CDR2 FYNNEI. The CDR3 covers 14 residues. V shed 3 bases and J 7 bases; nucleotides not matched to a gene: 4. Written as DNA, the CDR3 is TGTGCCAGCAGTGAGACAGGGGGGTACAACACCATATATTTT. Amino acids: CASSETGGYNTIYF.

This clone occurred once. The gene calls are TRBV19 and TRBJ1-1; tentative D call: TRBD1 (5 bases). The CDR3 is 14 amino acids. The V gene's germline CDR1 is LNHDA and CDR2 SQIVND (reference sequence). V gave up 8 bases and J gave up 10 bases, with 23 bases separating them. The CDR3 is CASYSNVRDSIAFF. The CDR3 DNA is TGTGCCAGTTATTCTAACGTAAGGGACTCTATAGCTTTCTTT.

The CDR3 region is CASSPYSLAGAKETQYF. CDR3 in DNA: TGTGCCAGCTCACCATACTCCCTAGCGGGGGCCAAAGAGACCCAGTACTTC. J is TRBJ2-5 and V is TRBV18, with 10 bases matching TRBD2. The CDR3 has 17 residues. Germline V gives CDR1 KGHSH, CDR2 LQKENI. Trimming took 2 bases from V and 3 from J; bases not matched to a gene: 9.

The chain employs TRBV3-1 (or the pseudogene TRBV3-2) and TRBJ1-2; maybe TRBD1 (6 bases). V was clipped by 4 bases and J by 7 bases, with 28 bases between them. CDR3 size: 18 residues. Germline CDR1 reads LGHDT; CDR2 reads YNNKEL (reference sequence). CDR3 amino acids: CASSPILNRQDLDGGYTF. CDR3 DNA: TGTGCCAGCAGCCCGATTTTAAACCGACAGGACCTCGACGGTGGCTACACCTTC.

The chain recombines TRBV30 with TRBJ1-2; the D gene is possibly TRBD1 (6 bases). Trimming cost V 7 bases and J 7 bases, with 22 bases left between them. The CDR3 is made up of 14 amino acids. CDR1 is GTSNPN, CDR2 SVGIG, per germline (reference sequence). CDR3 coding DNA: TGTGCCTTCCCAGTCATCGCGGGCAGGGGTGGCTACACCTTC. This codes for CAFPVIAGRGGYTF.

The rearrangement links TRBV4-1 to TRBJ2-7; perhaps TRBD1 as D (6 bases). The V gene's germline CDR1 is MGHRA and CDR2 YSYEKL. CDR3 length: 15 amino acids. Trimming removed 6 bases at V and 2 bases at J, with 17 bases between. CDR3: CASRPQGSGAYEQYF. CDR3 DNA sequence: TGCGCCAGCAGGCCACAGGGAAGTGGAGCCTACGAGCAGTACTTC.

This clone is a singleton in its sample. As DNA, the CDR3 is TGCGCCAGCAGCGGACCAGGGAATCGGGATGGCTACACCTTC. Amino acid sequence: CASSGPGNRDGYTF. The rearrangement joins TRBV10-2 to TRBJ1-2, with a tentative D call TRBD1 (5 bases). The CDR3 consists of 14 residues. From germline, CDR1 is WSHSY and CDR2 SAAADI. Trimming shortened V by 6 bases and J by 6 bases, and 17 bases separated the two germline ends.

This rearrangement joins TRBV19 to TRBJ1-3; TRBD1 matches at 8 bases. Germline loops: CDR1 LNHDA, CDR2 SQIVND (reference sequence). CDR3 length equals 15 residues. The J segment lost 4 bases and the V segment lost 4 bases, leaving 6 bases of the junction unmatched. CDR3 protein: CASSTDRVKGNTIYF. CDR3 nucleotides: TGTGCCAGTAGTACGGACAGGGTAAAAGGAAACACCATATATTTT.

V usage is TRBV25-1 and J usage is TRBJ2-7, with 7 bases identical to TRBD1. The trim removed 3 bases at V and 1 base at J, leaving 6 bases unmatched. This CDR3 has 15 residues. Germline lookup yields CDR1 MGHDK and CDR2 SYGVNS. The CDR3 sequence: CASSETGTLSYEQYF. CDR3 sequence (DNA): TGTGCCAGCAGTGAGACAGGGACCCTTTCCTACGAGCAGTACTTC.

The gene calls are TRBV4-1 and TRBJ1-1, with D tentatively TRBD1 (6 bases). The CDR3 totals 14 residues. Germline V CDR1 and CDR2: MGHRA, YSYEKL. Between the trimmed V and J ends, which lost 3 bases and 2 bases, there was a span of 10 bases. In nucleotides, the CDR3 is TGCGCCAGCAGCCACAGGACAGCTAACACTGAAGCTTTCTTT. Protein sequence: CASSHRTANTEAFF.

The rearrangement uses TRBV25-1 and TRBJ2-5; the D gene is possibly TRBD1 (6 bases). Germline loops: CDR1 MGHDK, CDR2 SYGVNS. The V gene lost 1 base and the J gene lost 4 bases, with 13 bases spanning the gap. CDR3 length: 15 residues. The CDR3 sequence: CASSEFRGSRETQYF. The CDR3 DNA is TGTGCCAGCAGTGAATTTAGGGGGAGTCGAGAGACCCAGTACTTC.

The chain is built from TRBV11-2 and TRBJ2-5, with TRBD2 as a possible D gene (5 bases). V was pared by 4 bases and J by 0 bases, with 15 bases between. The CDR3 runs to 16 residues. CDR1 and CDR2 from the germline V gene are SGHAT and FQNNGV. The CDR3 DNA follows: TGTGCCAGCAGCTCACCAGGATCGACTAACCAAGAGACCCAGTACTTC. It codes for CASSSPGSTNQETQYF.

The V call is TRBV5-4, the J call TRBJ2-6; D gene unclear. The CDR3 is made up of 17 amino acids. Germline V CDR1 and CDR2: SGHNT, YYREEE (reference sequence). Between the trimmed V and J ends, which lost 0 bases and 0 bases, there was a span of 10 bases. CDR3 sequence: CASSLGHRNSGANVLTF. The CDR3 DNA reads TGTGCCAGCAGCTTGGGACACCGGAACTCTGGGGCCAACGTCCTGACTTTC. Supplemented by reference TRBV5-4 and TRBJ2-6, the full variable domain reads ETGVTQSPTHLIKTRGQQVTLRCSSQSGHNTVSWYQQALGQGPQFIFQYYREEENGRGNFPPRFSGLQFPNYSSELNVNALELDDSALYLCASSLGHRNSGANVLTFGAGSRLTVL.

The V call is TRBV4-2, the J call TRBJ1-1; D is perhaps TRBD1 (5 bases). Germline-derived CDR1 and CDR2 are LGHNA and YNFKEQ. V lost 0 bases and J 6 bases, leaving 11 bases between the germline ends. This CDR3 contains 14 residues. CDR3 coding DNA: TGTGCCAGCAGCCAAGAGATCCCACAGGCTGAAGCTTTCTTT. It codes for CASSQEIPQAEAFF.

This clone has just a few counts. The rearrangement uses TRBV10-3 and TRBJ2-2; no clear D. The CDR3 consists of 12 residues. V lost 2 bases to trimming and J lost 6 bases, with 4 bases between them. The V gene's germline CDR1 is ENHRY and CDR2 SYGVKD. CDR3 residues: CAISEEAGELFF. CDR3 sequence (DNA): TGTGCCATCAGTGAGGAGGCCGGGGAGCTGTTTTTT.

The chain couples TRBV9 to TRBJ2-7, with 9 positions matching TRBD1. V lost 4 bases and J lost 4; bases outside the gene matches: 6. CDR3 length: 14 amino acids. Germline loops: CDR1 SGDLS, CDR2 YYNGEE. The CDR3 DNA follows: TGTGCCAGCAGCCCAGGGACAGGGATATACGAGCAGTACTTC. Amino acid sequence: CASSPGTGIYEQYF.